Each of the 25 T cell receptor beta chains below was sequenced from the same sample in a study of Ad26.COV2.S vaccination and SARS-CoV-2 variants (dated by TCRdb to 2020 to 2023). The treatment or condition label on this specimen signifies: some 19 received Ad26.COV2.S at low or high dose, single or two shots; about 5 received placebo; per-sample allocation not given. Repertoires of vaccine and placebo recipients were sequenced from samples taken on day 63 after the first injection. Preparation of the library involved the immunoSEQ multiplex PCR assay. As stored in TCRdb, this immuneACCESS dataset retains in-frame rearrangements with V and J assigned. A fraction of the clones does not appear; measured against another copy, unresolved V genes explain less than half of the discrepancy, and the remainder lacks a known reason. Recorded for this sample are about 320,000 clones; over 80% of them occurred a single time. The ten largest clones add up to under 2.5% of the sample.

Sample: peripheral blood, taken in a trial of Ad26.COV2.S vaccine versus placebo. The receptors shown here come from a person between 18 and 59 years old who received the Ad26.COV2.S COVID-19 vaccine or a placebo.

The chain carries TRBV5-1 and TRBJ2-1; 11 nucleotides agree with TRBD2. Unmatched junction bases numbered 4, after V lost 0 bases and J lost 11 bases. CDR1 and CDR2 from the germline V gene are SGHRS and YFSETQ. CDR3 size: 14 residues. CDR3 coding DNA: TGCGCCAGCAGCTTGGAGGCTAGCGGGGGGAAGCAGTTCTTC. It codes for CASSLEASGGKQFF.

The rearrangement uses TRBV5-4 and TRBJ2-6; D remains ambiguous. This CDR3 comprises 15 residues. Germline V lookup: CDR1 SGHNT, CDR2 YYREEE (reference sequence). Trimming removed 1 base from V and 0 bases from J, with 5 bases in between. The CDR3 DNA follows: TGTGCCAGCAGCTTGAGGTTCTCTGGGGCCAACGTCCTGACTTTC. It yields the protein CASSLRFSGANVLTF.

CDR3 bases: TGTGCCAGCAGCCAATTTCGAACTAGCGGGGAACGCACAGATACGCAGTATTTT. Its protein is CASSQFRTSGERTDTQYF. This rearrangement joins TRBV14 to TRBJ2-3; the match to TRBD2 covers 10 bases. Trimming at V came to 2 bases and at J to 1 base, leaving 9 bases not matched to a gene. Germline V CDR1 and CDR2: SGHDN, FVKESK. The CDR3 is made up of 18 amino acids. Based on the CDR3 plus reference TRBV14 and TRBJ2-3, the full variable domain is EAGVTQFPSHSVIEKGQTVTLRCDPISGHDNLYWYRRVMGKEIKFLLHFVKESKQDESGMPNNRFLAERTGGTYSTLKVQPAELEDSGVYFCASSQFRTSGERTDTQYFGPGTRLTVL.

V and J are TRBV5-6 and TRBJ2-5, with D maybe TRBD1 (6 bases). This CDR3 is 15 amino acids long. V dropped 1 base and J dropped 4 bases, with 14 bases sitting between them. CDR1 SGHDT and CDR2 YYEEEE come from the germline V gene. CDR3 coding DNA: TGTGCCAGCAGCTTGCCCCTGGGGGCTAGAGAGACCCAGTACTTC. As protein: CASSLPLGARETQYF.

V and J are TRBV28 and TRBJ2-7; 9 bases align to TRBD1. CDR1 and CDR2 from the germline V gene are MDHEN and SYDVKM. The length of the CDR3 is 14 residues. With V trimmed by 6 bases and J by 2 bases, 5 bases remained unmatched. The CDR3 sequence: CASRGTGYTYEQYF. The DNA of the CDR3 is TGTGCCAGCAGAGGGACAGGGTATACCTACGAGCAGTACTTC.

V usage is TRBV30 and J usage is TRBJ1-5, with TRBD1 as a possible D gene (5 bases). Germline CDR1 is GTSNPN and CDR2 is SVGIG (reference sequence). The CDR3 runs to 13 residues. V was cut by 1 base and J by 4 bases, with 8 bases left in between. The CDR3 is CAWSGKGNQPQHF. The CDR3 nucleotides read TGTGCCTGGAGTGGGAAGGGGAATCAGCCCCAGCATTTT.

This chain connects TRBV5-5 to TRBJ1-1; the D gene is possibly TRBD1 (6 bases). The CDR3 is 14 amino acids. Trimming took 4 bases from V and 1 from J, leaving 11 bases between them. Looked up from germline, CDR1 is SGHKS and CDR2 is YYEKEE (reference sequence). The CDR3 sequence is CASSRPGENTEAFF. CDR3 coding DNA: TGTGCCAGCAGCCGTCCAGGGGAGAACACTGAAGCTTTCTTT.

The chain couples TRBV5-6 to TRBJ2-1; D gene ambiguous. The CDR3 is 16 amino acids. CDR1 and CDR2 from the germline V gene are SGHDT and YYEEEE. Trimming left V 1 base short and J 2 bases short, with 13 bases between. In DNA, the CDR3 is TGTGCCAGCAGCTTGAGTCTCCCTGTTACCTACAATGAGCAGTTCTTC. This sequence encodes CASSLSLPVTYNEQFF.

The V and J genes are TRBV5-6 and TRBJ2-2, with unresolved D. Germline V lookup: CDR1 SGHDT, CDR2 YYEEEE. CDR3 length: 16 amino acids. Trimming left V 4 bases short and J 1 base short, with 14 bases between. CDR3 sequence (DNA): TGTGCCAGCAGCGTGCAGGAAATCCTGAACACCGGGGAGCTGTTTTTT. Translating gives CASSVQEILNTGELFF. Supplemented by reference TRBV5-6 and TRBJ2-2, the full variable domain reads DAGVTQSPTHLIKTRGQQVTLRCSPKSGHDTVSWYQQALGQGPQFIFQYYEEEERQRGNFPDRFSGHQFPNYSSELNVNALLLGDSALYLCASSVQEILNTGELFFGEGSRLTVL.

The chain uses TRBV7-2 and TRBJ2-1, with 7 bases that match TRBD2. V was pared by 1 base and J by 7 bases, with 10 bases of the junction left unmatched. CDR3 length: 16 residues. CDR1 and CDR2 (germline): SGHTA, FQGNSA. The chain's CDR3 is CASSLDRWAGVNEQFF. CDR3 DNA sequence: TGTGCCAGCAGCTTAGATCGGTGGGCGGGGGTGAATGAGCAGTTCTTC.

The chain is built from TRBV4-1 and TRBJ2-5; TRBD2 matches 15 bases. This CDR3 has 17 amino acids. Trimming removed 4 bases from V and 5 bases from J; junction bases left unmatched: 8. From germline, CDR1 is MGHRA and CDR2 YSYEKL. DNA for the CDR3: TGCGCCAGCAGCCTGGGACTAGCGGGGGGCCGAGGGGAGACCCAGTACTTC. It specifies CASSLGLAGGRGETQYF.

The chain is built from TRBV5-1 and TRBJ1-1; 7 nucleotides match TRBD1. This CDR3 region has 13 residues. The germline CDR1 and CDR2 sequences are SGHRS and YFSETQ. Trimming took 3 bases from V and 7 from J; bases not matched to a gene: 6. CDR3 sequence (DNA): TGCGCCAGCAGCTCGAGGACAGGAGTTGAAGCTTTCTTT. Translated, it gives CASSSRTGVEAFF.

The chain links TRBV11-3 to TRBJ2-3; the match to TRBD2 covers 11 bases. V shed 5 bases and J 6 bases; nucleotides not matched to a gene: 13. CDR3 size: 17 residues. Germline CDR1 and CDR2: SGHNT and YENEEA. CDR3 nucleotide sequence: TGTGCCAGCAGCCCAGGGACTAGCGGAGTCGGGGTGGATACGCAGTATTTT. Protein sequence: CASSPGTSGVGVDTQYF.

The chain is built from TRBV28 and TRBJ2-7; tentative D call: TRBD1 (5 bases). The CDR3 consists of 14 residues. Germline CDR1 is MDHEN and CDR2 is SYDVKM. Trimming took 7 bases from V and 1 from J, leaving 14 bases between them. The CDR3: CASTTGGRSYEQYF. The CDR3, as DNA: TGTGCCAGCACTACAGGCGGACGTTCCTACGAGCAGTACTTC.

The chain joins TRBV5-1 to TRBJ2-5; D remains ambiguous. This CDR3 contains 13 residues. Deletions cut 9 bases from V and 5 bases from J, with 17 bases between. Germline CDR1 SGHRS, CDR2 YFSETQ. CDR3 residues: CATTMGSAETQYF. CDR3 in DNA: TGCGCCACCACGATGGGTTCCGCGGAGACCCAGTACTTC. The complete variable domain, with remaining parts taken from reference TRBV5-1 and TRBJ2-5, reads KAGVTQTPRYLIKTRGQQVTLSCSPISGHRSVSWYQQTPGQGLQFLFEYFSETQRNKGNFPGRFSGRQFSNSRSEMNVSTLELGDSALYLCATTMGSAETQYFGPGTRLLVL.

The chain couples TRBV6-5 to TRBJ1-1; D perhaps matches TRBD1 (6 bases). The germline V and J ends were trimmed by 9 bases and 4 bases, with 18 bases remaining between them. The CDR3 is made up of 14 amino acids. CDR1 and CDR2 from the germline V gene are MNHEY and SVGAGI. The CDR3: CASGRTDGFTEAFF. CDR3 nucleotides: TGTGCCAGTGGGAGGACAGACGGTTTCACTGAAGCTTTCTTT.

The chain recombines TRBV15 with TRBJ2-1; possibly TRBD2 for D (6 bases). V lost 4 bases and J lost 5, with 18 bases in between. CDR3 length equals 16 residues. Germline CDR1 and CDR2: LNHNV and YYDKDF (reference sequence). The CDR3 spells CATSTPGGRSNNEQFF. CDR3 nucleotides: TGTGCCACCAGCACCCCCGGAGGGCGGTCGAACAATGAGCAGTTCTTC.

This chain uses TRBV5-1 with TRBJ2-3; 8 bases map to TRBD1. Germline V gene data show CDR1 as SGHRS and CDR2 as YFSETQ. Germline trimming cut 2 bases from V and 5 bases from J; bases unmatched to any gene: 7. CDR3 length: 15 residues. The CDR3 nucleotides are TGCGCCAGCAGCTTTCAGGGGGCGAGGGAAGATACGCAGTATTTT. It encodes CASSFQGAREDTQYF.

This chain connects TRBV18 to TRBJ2-7; D uncertain. V was shortened by 3 bases and J by 6 bases, with 9 bases between the two germline ends. CDR3 size: 12 residues. Per germline, CDR1 KGHSH and CDR2 LQKENI. In DNA form, the CDR3 reads TGTGCCAGCTCACCTGAGAGTGGCGAGCAGTACTTC. Amino acid sequence: CASSPESGEQYF. Supplemented by reference TRBV18 and TRBJ2-7, the full variable domain reads NAGVMQNPRHLVRRRGQEARLRCSPMKGHSHVYWYRQLPEEGLKFMVYLQKENIIDESGMPKERFSAEFPKEGPSILRIQQVVRGDSAAYFCASSPESGEQYFGPGTRLTVT.

Concerning this clone itself: The same CDR3 arises from other DNA sequences in this sample as well. The rearrangement links TRBV18 to TRBJ2-1; TRBD1 aligns across 9 bases. This CDR3 is built from 15 residues. Germline trimming cut 2 bases from V and 4 bases from J; bases unmatched to any gene: 3. In germline, CDR1 is KGHSH, CDR2 LQKENI. The CDR3 region has the DNA TGTGCCAGCTCACCAACAGGGGGCGGGTACAATGAGCAGTTCTTC. The encoded protein is CASSPTGGGYNEQFF.

J is TRBJ1-2 and V is TRBV2, with TRBD1 matching 8 bases. CDR1 and CDR2 from the germline V gene are SNHLY and FYNNEI. The ends lost 8 bases at V and 6 bases at J; junction bases unmatched: 5. The CDR3 runs to 12 residues. CDR3: CASGGQAHGYTF. As DNA, the CDR3 is TGTGCCAGCGGGGGACAGGCTCATGGCTACACCTTC.

V gene TRBV19 combines with J gene TRBJ1-1; D is uncertain. CDR1 is LNHDA, CDR2 SQIVND, per germline (reference sequence). Trimming took 0 bases from V and 2 from J, leaving 7 bases between them. The CDR3 is 14 amino acids. CDR3 in DNA: TGTGCCAGTAGTATAGAGTGGAGTAACACTGAAGCTTTCTTT. It encodes CASSIEWSNTEAFF.

The chain links TRBV5-8 to TRBJ1-5; D unresolved. Germline V gives CDR1 SGHTS, CDR2 YDEGEE. V was shortened by 3 bases and J by 7 bases, with 23 bases between the two germline ends. CDR3 length: 17 residues. CDR3 sequence reads: CASSSEGRGWVYQPQHF. The CDR3 nucleotides read TGTGCCAGCAGCTCAGAAGGGCGGGGTTGGGTGTACCAGCCCCAGCATTTT.

The genes are TRBV7-8 and TRBJ1-2; D is unclear. The V end lost 0 bases, the J end lost 6 bases, and 14 bases lay between the germline ends. The CDR3 extends over 15 amino acids. CDR1 is SGHVS, CDR2 FQNEAQ, per germline. CDR3 coding DNA: TGTGCCAGCAGCTTAGCCGGCGGCAGAACTGATGGCTACACCTTC. Translation gives CASSLAGGRTDGYTF.

The chain uses TRBV5-1 and TRBJ1-2; D remains ambiguous. The CDR3 has 15 amino acids. Germline CDR1 and CDR2: SGHRS and YFSETQ. Trimming left V 0 bases short and J 2 bases short, with 11 bases between. The CDR3 region is CASSLALAGNYGYTF. As DNA, the CDR3 is TGCGCCAGCAGCTTGGCTTTAGCGGGGAACTATGGCTACACCTTC. The full variable domain, completed using reference TRBV5-1 and TRBJ1-2, is KAGVTQTPRYLIKTRGQQVTLSCSPISGHRSVSWYQQTPGQGLQFLFEYFSETQRNKGNFPGRFSGRQFSNSRSEMNVSTLELGDSALYLCASSLALAGNYGYTFGSGTRLTVV.